A selection of T cell receptor beta chains follows, all from one sample in a study of OX40 agonist ivuxolimab in advanced cancers. Data came from immunoSEQ multiplex PCR; TCRdb stores just in-frame clones and leaves some out. The data show roughly 80,000 clones, around 85% seen once. The sample was CD4+ or CD8+ T cells sorted from blood, taken in a trial of the OX40 agonist ivuxolimab. The source is an adult with an advanced solid tumor such as melanoma, head and neck, liver or kidney cancer. Each CDR3 is given with its conserved first and last residue. The D gene is left open where the match is weak. Some rows mark clone size as missing; the rest say once, few, many or name a class of expanded clone.

NA TRBJ1-3 TRBD1 TRBV29-1 TGCAGCGTACGCCGTGGGACAGGGGGAAACACCATATATTTT CSVRRGTGGNTIYF
NA TRBJ1-1 NA TRBV7-2 TGTGCCAGCAGTCCGTACTTTAACACTGAAGCTTTCTTT CASSPYFNTEAFF
NA TRBJ2-6 NA TRBV7-2 TGTGCCAGCAGCTCGACGGGACTTACGGTCTCTGGGGCCAACGTCCTGACTTTC CASSSTGLTVSGANVLTF
NA TRBJ1-1 TRBD1 TRBV5-5 TGTGCCAGCAGCTTGGACAGGGGGAGGACTGAAGCTTTCTTT CASSLDRGRTEAFF
NA TRBJ2-1 TRBD2 TRBV10-2 TGCGCCAGCAGTCCTTGGGTAGCGGGAACCTACAATGAGCAGTTCTTC CASSPWVAGTYNEQFF
NA TRBJ1-1 NA TRBV6-5 TGTGCCCCGTGGACTACTGCGAGCACTGAAGCTTTCTTT CAPWTTASTEAFF
NA TRBJ1-2 NA TRBV7-9 TGTGCCAGCAGCCGCGGGGAGCTTGGCTACACCTTC CASSRGELGYTF
NA TRBJ2-7 NA TRBV1 TGCACCAGCAGCCAAGAGACGTGGTGGGTACTAGCGGGGGGGAGAGAGCAGTACTTC CTSSQETWWVLAGGREQYF
NA TRBJ1-1 NA TRBV20-1 TGCAGTGCCAAGACTCCGGAAGCTTTCTTT CSAKTPEAFF
NA TRBJ2-1 NA TRBV6-1 TGTGCCAGCAGTACCCTCCGCGTGAATGAGCAGTTCTTC CASSTLRVNEQFF
NA TRBJ1-2 TRBD1 TRBV2 TGTGCCAGCAGTGAAGCGTCCAGGGGGGATGGCTACACCTTC CASSEASRGDGYTF
NA TRBJ1-3 NA TRBV5-4 TGTGCCAGCAGCGCCGACCTTGGAGGCACCATATATTTT CASSADLGGTIYF
NA TRBJ2-5 NA TRBV10-1 TGCGCCAGCAGTAGCATCCCCCGGGGGGAGACCCAGTACTTC CASSSIPRGETQYF
NA TRBJ1-4 NA TRBV7-9 TGTGCCAGCAGCTTAGCGCACGGGGGGCCCAATGAAAAACTGTTTTTT CASSLAHGGPNEKLFF
few TRBJ1-6 TRBD1 TRBV28 TGTGCCAGCCGCAGGACAGGGTTGAATAATTCACCCCTCCACTTT CASRRTGLNNSPLHF
NA TRBJ1-5 NA TRBV19 TGTGCCAGTAGTATTATGCGGGGCGATTCTTATAGCAATCAGCCCCAGCATTTT CASSIMRGDSYSNQPQHF
few TRBJ2-7 NA TRBV14 TGTGCCAGCAGCCAAACCTTCCGGCAGTACTTC CASSQTFRQYF
NA TRBJ1-5 NA TRBV19 TGTGCCAGTAGTATGGACCACGGGGCTCCTTATAATCAGCCCCAGCATTTT CASSMDHGAPYNQPQHF
NA TRBJ1-1 TRBD1 TRBV6-1 TGTGCCAGCACCTTCCTCGACAGGGACACTGAAGCTTTCTTT CASTFLDRDTEAFF
few TRBJ1-5 NA TRBV28 TGTGCCAGCAGTTTGGGTCAGCCCCAGCATTTT CASSLGQPQHF
NA TRBJ2-3 TRBD2 TRBV10-1 TGCGCCAGCAGTTCCCGGACTAGCGGCTTAGATACGCAGTATTTT CASSSRTSGLDTQYF
NA TRBJ1-1 NA TRBV28 TGTGCCAGCAGTTTTTCCCTCAGGGCGGTTAACACTGAAGCTTTCTTT CASSFSLRAVNTEAFF
few TRBJ1-6 NA TRBV2 TGTGCCAGCAGTAGGTCCAGGGGACCCCTCCACTTT CASSRSRGPLHF
NA TRBJ2-7 NA TRBV5-1 TGCGCCAGCAGCTTCTCAAGACAGGAGCGACAGTACTTC CASSFSRQERQYF
NA TRBJ1-4 NA TRBV30 TGTGCCTGGAGTGTTTATCCAAACCCTGAGCGATGGGCACCCTCAGGGAGTTTAAGGGAAAAACTGTTTTTT CAWSVYPNPERWAPSGSLREKLFF
NA TRBJ1-5 TRBD1 TRBV6-6 TGTGCCAGCACGGACAGGGGGCTGCTGGGGACCCAGCATTTT CASTDRGLLGTQHF
once TRBJ1-5 NA TRBV6-1 TGTGCCAGCAGTTGGAAGACGGTATATCAGCCCCAGCATTTT CASSWKTVYQPQHF
NA TRBJ2-7 TRBD2 TRBV28 TGTGCCAGCAGTCCCGGGGGGAGGAGGAACGAGCAGTACTTC CASSPGGRRNEQYF
NA TRBJ2-5 NA TRBV5-4 TGTGCCAGCAGACGTTCCCAGGGGCAAGAGACCCAGTACTTC CASRRSQGQETQYF
few TRBJ1-2 TRBD1 TRBV2 TGTGCCAGCACTGGGACAGGGGGAGCCTACACCTTC CASTGTGGAYTF
NA TRBJ1-4 TRBD1 TRBV11-2 TGTGCCAGCAGCGTAAGCCCGGGACAGGGGGCAACTAATGAAAAACTGTTTTTT CASSVSPGQGATNEKLFF
once TRBJ1-5 TRBD1 TRBV7-6 TGTGCCAGCAGCCGGACAGGGGGACTCAATCAGCCCCAGCATTTT CASSRTGGLNQPQHF
few TRBJ1-5 NA TRBV6-6 TGTGCCAGCAGTTACTCGAGTGGGATTGGACAGCCCCAGCATTTT CASSYSSGIGQPQHF
NA TRBJ2-2 TRBD1 TRBV5-1 TGCGCCAGCAGTCGCTATACCGGGACAGAGCACACCGGGGAGCTGTTTTTT CASSRYTGTEHTGELFF
NA TRBJ1-1 NA TRBV12-2 TGTGCAAGTCGCTCTTTACCGGAGATCACTGAAGCTTTCTTT CASRSLPEITEAFF
NA TRBJ1-6 TRBD1 TRBV7-6 TGTGCCAGCAGCGCGCGGACAGGAGATAATTCACCCCTCCACTTT CASSARTGDNSPLHF
NA TRBJ2-5 TRBD2 TRBV19 TGTGCCAGTAGTATCCCCCCTAGCGGGGGGGCTCAGACCCAGTACTTC CASSIPPSGGAQTQYF
NA TRBJ2-7 TRBD1 TRBV11-3 TGTGCCAGCAGCTTACTGGGGACAGACTACGAGCAGTACTTC CASSLLGTDYEQYF
NA TRBJ2-7 TRBD1 TRBV11-3 TGTGCCAGCAGCCCCAGTAGCGGAAAGACAGGGGTCTACGAGCAGTACTTC CASSPSSGKTGVYEQYF
once TRBJ2-1 TRBD2 TRBV5-1 TGCGCCAGCAGCTTAACCGGGACTAGCGGGAGTAGGTATGAGCAGTTCTTC CASSLTGTSGSRYEQFF
NA TRBJ2-7 NA TRBV5-1 TGCGCCAGCAGCTTGCTCATCGTTTCCGAGCAGTACTTC CASSLLIVSEQYF
NA TRBJ2-5 NA TRBV9 TGTGCCAGCAGCCCCCTGGAGGGGGTTCAAGAGACCCAGTACTTC CASSPLEGVQETQYF
NA TRBJ2-7 TRBD2 TRBV6-5 TGTGCCAGCACTTTACTAGCGGGGGCTTTCGAGCAGTACTTC CASTLLAGAFEQYF
NA TRBJ1-1 NA TRBV16 TGTGCCAGCAGCCTCCTCTTCGGAACGGGCATGAACACTGAAGCTTTCTTT CASSLLFGTGMNTEAFF
NA TRBJ2-6 TRBD2 TRBV7-2 TGTGCCAGCAGCCGAGCGGGGTCAGTGCCCTCTGGGGCCAACGTCCTGACTTTC CASSRAGSVPSGANVLTF
NA TRBJ1-2 NA TRBV5-1 TGCGCCAGCAGCTTGGGAGAGTGGTACGGCTACACCTTC CASSLGEWYGYTF
NA TRBJ1-1 NA TRBV20-1 TGCAGTGCTAGAGAGGACCAACGAGCTTTCTTT CSAREDQRAFF
NA TRBJ2-5 TRBD1 TRBV9 TGTGCCAGCAGTCCTGGACAGGGCATTTTAGGGGAGACCCAGTACTTC CASSPGQGILGETQYF
NA TRBJ2-2 TRBD2 TRBV2 TGTGCCACTCAGAGGACGGGACTAGCGGGGGGCACCGGGGAGCTGTTTTTT CATQRTGLAGGTGELFF
NA TRBJ2-2 TRBD1 TRBV6-5 TGTGCCAGCAATCCGGACAGGGTGGGAACCGGGGAGCTGTTTTTT CASNPDRVGTGELFF
NA TRBJ1-1 NA TRBV5-1 TGCGCCAGCAGCTTGGGGGCGGACGGCACTGAAGCTTTCTTT CASSLGADGTEAFF